The 22 T cell receptor beta chains below were found in one sample sequenced in a study of blood T cell repertoires in COVID-19. Assay: immunoSEQ multiplex PCR; the TCRdb copy retains only in-frame clones and omits some. Of 80,000 to 100,000 clones listed, about 84% are singletons. Sequencing was performed on peripheral blood. These receptors were taken from a man aged 60-69 years with acute or convalescent COVID-19.

The chain joins TRBV28 to TRBJ1-6; 9 nucleotides line up with TRBD1. CDR1 and CDR2 (germline): MDHEN, SYDVKM. This CDR3 contains 14 residues. After removal of 4 bases from V and 9 bases from J, the junction contained 4 bases not matched to a gene. This chain's CDR3 is CASSSGTGRSPLHF. The DNA of the CDR3 is TGTGCCAGCAGTTCCGGGACAGGGCGTTCACCCCTCCACTTT.

The rearrangement links TRBV5-6 to TRBJ2-1; 12 bases line up with TRBD2. V dropped 2 bases and J dropped 8; count of bases not matched to a gene: 8. Germline V gene sequence: CDR1 SGHDT, CDR2 YYEEEE. This CDR3 is built from 16 residues. CDR3 protein: CASSFQTSGRRDEQFF. The CDR3 DNA sequence: TGTGCCAGCAGCTTCCAGACTAGCGGGAGAAGGGATGAGCAGTTCTTC.

The chain is built from TRBV4-3 and TRBJ2-1; TRBD2 is a possible D gene (6 bases). The CDR3 covers 15 residues. The V and J ends lost 0 bases and 3 bases respectively, with 9 bases between them. Germline lookup yields CDR1 LGHNA and CDR2 YSLEER. The CDR3 here is CASSQDTGGYNEQFF. Here the CDR3 DNA reads TGCGCCAGCAGCCAAGATACCGGGGGCTACAATGAGCAGTTCTTC.

The chain carries TRBV10-3 and TRBJ2-1; 13 bases line up with TRBD2. The CDR3 has 17 residues. CDR1 and CDR2 (germline): ENHRY, SYGVKD. The J segment lost 10 bases and the V segment lost 2 bases, leaving 11 bases of the junction unmatched. CDR3 DNA sequence: TGTGCCATCAGTGAGCTCGATCGACTAGCGGGAGGTGGCGAGCAGTTCTTC. Its protein is CAISELDRLAGGGEQFF.

The V and J genes are TRBV3-1 (or the pseudogene TRBV3-2) and TRBJ1-6, with D possibly matching TRBD1 (6 bases). V lost 4 bases to trimming and J lost 0 bases, with 25 bases between them. The CDR3 covers 21 residues. CDR1 and CDR2 (germline): LGHDT, YNNKEL (reference sequence). The CDR3 nucleotides read TGTGCCAGCAGCCGACAACACCCAAACAGGGACGCGAGCTCCTATAATTCACCCCTCCACTTT. This encodes CASSRQHPNRDASSYNSPLHF.

This clone was seen a few times. The chain employs TRBV19 and TRBJ1-5; a weak D match, TRBD1 (5 bases). This CDR3 comprises 13 residues. V was trimmed by 3 bases and J by 7 bases, leaving 10 bases between them. Germline CDR1 is LNHDA and CDR2 is SQIVND (reference sequence). CDR3 protein: CASSMGGKQPQHF. In DNA, the CDR3 is TGTGCCAGTAGTATGGGGGGGAAGCAGCCCCAGCATTTT. Based on the CDR3 plus reference TRBV19 and TRBJ1-5, the full variable domain is DGGITQSPKYLFRKEGQNVTLSCEQNLNHDAMYWYRQDPGQGLRLIYYSQIVNDFQKGDIAEGYSVSREKKESFPLTVTSAQKNPTAFYLCASSMGGKQPQHFGDGTRLSIL.

This clone showed up just once. The rearrangement links TRBV4-1 to TRBJ2-7; TRBD1 matches at 7 bases. The J segment lost 0 bases and the V segment lost 3 bases, leaving 8 bases of the junction unmatched. Germline loops: CDR1 MGHRA, CDR2 YSYEKL. The CDR3 has 16 amino acids. The chain's CDR3 is CASSHGNRDSSYEQYF. CDR3 nucleotides: TGCGCCAGCAGCCATGGCAATCGGGACAGCTCCTACGAGCAGTACTTC.

V usage is TRBV7-9 and J usage is TRBJ2-2; the D gene is possibly TRBD1 (6 bases). Per the germline V gene, CDR1 is SEHNR and CDR2 is FQNEAQ (reference sequence). The CDR3 loop spans 15 amino acids. V dropped 2 bases and J dropped 4 bases, with 11 bases sitting between them. CDR3 DNA sequence: TGTGCCAGCAGCTTAATAACAGGGCCCACCGGGGAGCTGTTTTTT. The encoded protein is CASSLITGPTGELFF.

The CDR3 DNA reads as TGCGCCAGCAGCACGCCAGCGGGCTGGACCGGGGAGCTGTTTTTT. Translating it yields CASSTPAGWTGELFF. The V call is TRBV5-1, the J call TRBJ2-2, with a weak D call TRBD2 (6 bases). The V end was cut by 4 bases, the J end by 5 bases, with 15 bases between. The CDR3 runs to 15 residues. CDR1 is SGHRS and CDR2 is YFSETQ in the germline V gene.

The chain joins TRBV7-2 to TRBJ1-4; TRBD1 matches at 7 bases. V lost 1 base to trimming and J lost 4 bases; unmatched junction nucleotides: 3. Looked up from germline, CDR1 is SGHTA and CDR2 is FQGNSA. The CDR3 consists of 15 residues. The CDR3 DNA reads as TGTGCCAGCAGCTTAGGAGACAGGGATAATGAAAAACTGTTTTTT. This translates into CASSLGDRDNEKLFF.

This clone is a singleton in its sample. The chain couples TRBV7-8 to TRBJ1-1, with unresolved D. CDR3 length: 13 amino acids. Trimming cost V 5 bases and J 1 base, with 8 bases left between them. In germline, CDR1 is SGHVS, CDR2 FQNEAQ. The CDR3 sequence: CASSPRENTEAFF. The CDR3 DNA is TGTGCCAGCAGCCCCCGGGAGAACACTGAAGCTTTCTTT. Drawing the rest from reference TRBV7-8 and TRBJ1-1, the complete variable domain is GAGVSQSPRYKVAKRGQDVALRCDPISGHVSLFWYQQALGQGPEFLTYFQNEAQLDKSGLPSDRFFAERPEGSVSTLKIQRTQQEDSAVYLCASSPRENTEAFFGQGTRLTVV.

V is TRBV5-4 and J is TRBJ2-7, with a tentative D call TRBD2 (5 bases). CDR1 SGHNT and CDR2 YYREEE come from the germline V gene (reference sequence). V dropped 4 bases and J dropped 3 bases, with 14 bases sitting between them. The CDR3 has 14 residues. CDR3 amino acids: CASSQSGDLYEQYF. In DNA, the CDR3 is TGTGCCAGCAGCCAAAGCGGTGACCTCTACGAGCAGTACTTC.

This clone was detected once. The chain combines TRBV7-9 with TRBJ2-7, with TRBD2 identical over 7 bases. There are 14 residues in the CDR3. V lost 1 base and J lost 4; bases outside the gene matches: 4. Germline V gene data show CDR1 as SEHNR and CDR2 as FQNEAQ (reference sequence). CDR3 sequence reads: CASSLVGGVYEQYF. The DNA for the CDR3 is TGTGCCAGCAGCTTAGTGGGAGGGGTGTACGAGCAGTACTTC.

The rearrangement links TRBV24-1 to TRBJ1-5; 12 bases are a match to TRBD1. Per the germline V gene, CDR1 is KGHDR and CDR2 is SFDVKD. J was trimmed by 7 bases and V by 4 bases; bases with no gene match: 4. This CDR3 is 15 amino acids long. CDR3 in DNA: TGTGCCACCAGTGACGGGACAGGGGGCTACCAGCCCCAGCATTTT. Its translation is CATSDGTGGYQPQHF.

The chain carries TRBV27 and TRBJ1-1, with D unresolved. There are 14 residues in the CDR3. Trimming removed 5 bases from V and 5 bases from J, with 15 bases in between. Germline V gene lookup returns CDR1 MNHEY and CDR2 SMNVEV (reference sequence). In DNA form, the CDR3 reads TGTGCCAGCAGTCCACCCGGCGGGGTGACTGAAGCTTTCTTT. This sequence encodes CASSPPGGVTEAFF.

This chain joins TRBV5-6 and TRBJ1-2, with 9 bases aligning to TRBD1. The CDR3 extends over 16 amino acids. The trim removed 4 bases at V and 6 bases at J, leaving 13 bases unmatched. Germline V gene data show CDR1 as SGHDT and CDR2 as YYEEEE. CDR3 protein: CASSPKGTGPGHGYTF. DNA for the CDR3: TGTGCCAGCAGCCCAAAGGGGACAGGGCCCGGCCATGGCTACACCTTC. Based on the CDR3 plus reference TRBV5-6 and TRBJ1-2, the full variable domain is DAGVTQSPTHLIKTRGQQVTLRCSPKSGHDTVSWYQQALGQGPQFIFQYYEEEERQRGNFPDRFSGHQFPNYSSELNVNALLLGDSALYLCASSPKGTGPGHGYTFGSGTRLTVV.

The chain employs TRBV19 and TRBJ1-2; 10 bases are shared with TRBD1. The CDR3 is 15 amino acids. V dropped 5 bases and J dropped 3; count of bases not matched to a gene: 6. Germline CDR1 is LNHDA and CDR2 is SQIVND (reference sequence). The CDR3 DNA follows: TGTGCCAGTAGTCGGTTGGACAGGGGGGACTATGGCTACACCTTC. Residues: CASSRLDRGDYGYTF.

The genes are TRBV20-1 and TRBJ2-1; D is perhaps TRBD2 (5 bases). Germline loops: CDR1 DFQATT, CDR2 SNEGSKA (reference sequence). The ends were cut back, 3 bases at V and 6 bases at J, with 15 bases in the middle. The CDR3 has 14 residues. The CDR3 is CSASLRALLNEQFF. CDR3 coding DNA: TGCAGTGCTAGTTTGCGGGCCCTCCTCAATGAGCAGTTCTTC.

This chain links TRBV29-1 with TRBJ2-7, with TRBD1 matching 8 bases. CDR3 length: 14 residues. The germline CDR1 and CDR2 sequences are SQVTM and ANQGSEA. Trimming cost V 4 bases and J 3 bases; bases outside gene matches: 8. The CDR3 reads CSVGGTGLYYEQYF. In nucleotides, the CDR3 is TGCAGCGTTGGGGGGACAGGCCTTTACTACGAGCAGTACTTC.

J is TRBJ2-3 and V is TRBV7-8, with D unresolved. Germline-derived CDR1 and CDR2 are SGHVS and FQNEAQ. Trimming took 9 bases from V and 8 from J, leaving 15 bases between them. The CDR3 sequence is 12 residues long. CDR3 sequence (DNA): TGTGCCAGTAGCCCACAGTTCGCTACGCAGTATTTT. Translation: CASSPQFATQYF.

CDR3 protein: CASSPAGGTSGSGNTQYF. DNA for the CDR3: TGCGCCAGCAGCCCGGCGGGGGGGACTAGCGGGAGTGGAAATACGCAGTATTTT. J is TRBJ2-3 and V is TRBV5-1; TRBD2 matches 14 bases. V lost 4 bases to trimming and J lost 7 bases; unmatched junction nucleotides: 14. Germline lookup yields CDR1 SGHRS and CDR2 YFSETQ. CDR3 length equals 18 residues. Full variable domain (missing parts from reference TRBV5-1 and TRBJ2-3): KAGVTQTPRYLIKTRGQQVTLSCSPISGHRSVSWYQQTPGQGLQFLFEYFSETQRNKGNFPGRFSGRQFSNSRSEMNVSTLELGDSALYLCASSPAGGTSGSGNTQYFGPGTRLTVL.

This clone was observed a handful of times. This chain links TRBV10-3 with TRBJ1-5, with 9 positions matching TRBD1. The CDR3 length is 14 residues. Germline V lookup: CDR1 ENHRY, CDR2 SYGVKD. The DNA for the CDR3 is TGTGCGACCAACCTACAGGGGGCTGATCAGCCCCAGCATTTT. It translates to CATNLQGADQPQHF.